This T cell receptor beta chain was sequenced during a study of long-term antiretroviral therapy in people with HIV. Sequencing used immunoSEQ v3.0 at survey level. Measured with immunoSEQ multiplex PCR; TCRdb has only the in-frame clones, and not every one. The table records over 20,000 clones, approximately 80% of them present only once. Germline V gives CDR1 GTSNPN, CDR2 SVGIG (reference sequence). This CDR3 has 12 residues. The V and J ends lost 1 base and 4 bases respectively, with 7 bases between them. The chain couples TRBV30 to TRBJ1-2, with unresolved D. This material consisted of unsorted PBMCs, taken 0.1 years before starting antiretroviral therapy. This receptor was identified in a man between 18 and 35 years old with HIV. CDR3 nucleotide sequence: TGTGCCTGGAGTGGATTGACCTATGGCTACACCTTC. It is translated as CAWSGLTYGYTF. Looking up the rest from reference TRBV30 and TRBJ1-2 gives the full variable domain: SQTIHQWPATLVQPVGSPLSLECTVEGTSNPNLYWYRQAAGRGLQLLFYSVGIGQISSEVPQNLSASRPQDRQFILSSKKLLLSDSGFYLCAWSGLTYGYTFGSGTRLTVV.